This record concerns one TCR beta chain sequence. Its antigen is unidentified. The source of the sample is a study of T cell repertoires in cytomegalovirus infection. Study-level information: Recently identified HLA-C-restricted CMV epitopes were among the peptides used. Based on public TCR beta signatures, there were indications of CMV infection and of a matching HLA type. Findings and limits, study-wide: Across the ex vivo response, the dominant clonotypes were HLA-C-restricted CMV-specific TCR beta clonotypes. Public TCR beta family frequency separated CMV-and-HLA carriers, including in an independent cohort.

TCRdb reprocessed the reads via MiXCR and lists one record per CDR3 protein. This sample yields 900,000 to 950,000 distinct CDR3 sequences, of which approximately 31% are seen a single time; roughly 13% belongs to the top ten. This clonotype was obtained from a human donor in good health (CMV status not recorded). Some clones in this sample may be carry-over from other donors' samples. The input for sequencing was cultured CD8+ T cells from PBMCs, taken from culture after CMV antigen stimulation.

The CDR3 is CASSSGSQAPLHF. The CDR3 DNA sequence: TGTGCCAGCAGTTCCGGGTCCCAAGCACCCCTCCACTTT. The chain recombines TRBV27 with TRBJ1-6; D not resolved. CDR1 is MNHEY and CDR2 is SMNVEV in the germline V gene (reference sequence). The CDR3 is made up of 13 amino acids. The V gene lost 4 bases and the J gene lost 11 bases, with 12 bases spanning the gap.